The text below deals with one T cell receptor (beta chain). Its specificity is not known. This sample is drawn from a study of cytomegalovirus exposure and HLA in healthy donors. V lost 6 bases to trimming and J lost 6 bases, with 9 bases between them. The CDR3 has 12 residues. CDR1 and CDR2 from the germline V gene are SNHLY and FYNNEI. Study findings and constraints: Being productive about 90% or about 30% of the time was typical of most TCR beta V segments in an earlier analysis. In most subjects, TCR beta sequences reportedly gave accurate predictions of HLA-A and HLA-B alleles. Donors were assumed by presence/absence analyses to have roughly uniform sequencing depth. Later analysis indicated greater clonal expansion among HLA-associated TCR beta chains than among equally common other chains.

PCR employed 60 Vbeta and 13 Jbeta primers. Only in-frame clones appear in the TCRdb table, and some are missing; sequencing was by immunoSEQ multiplex PCR. The sample shows about 190,000 clones, more than 65% of them seen only once. The sequence derives from a young woman in good health and CMV-seronegative. The V gene is TRBV2, the J gene TRBJ2-1, with a tentative D call TRBD1 (5 bases). Sequenced input: PBMCs. This chain's CDR3 is CASSRQFNEQFF. CDR3 DNA sequence: TGTGCCAGCAGCAGACAGTTCAATGAGCAGTTCTTC.